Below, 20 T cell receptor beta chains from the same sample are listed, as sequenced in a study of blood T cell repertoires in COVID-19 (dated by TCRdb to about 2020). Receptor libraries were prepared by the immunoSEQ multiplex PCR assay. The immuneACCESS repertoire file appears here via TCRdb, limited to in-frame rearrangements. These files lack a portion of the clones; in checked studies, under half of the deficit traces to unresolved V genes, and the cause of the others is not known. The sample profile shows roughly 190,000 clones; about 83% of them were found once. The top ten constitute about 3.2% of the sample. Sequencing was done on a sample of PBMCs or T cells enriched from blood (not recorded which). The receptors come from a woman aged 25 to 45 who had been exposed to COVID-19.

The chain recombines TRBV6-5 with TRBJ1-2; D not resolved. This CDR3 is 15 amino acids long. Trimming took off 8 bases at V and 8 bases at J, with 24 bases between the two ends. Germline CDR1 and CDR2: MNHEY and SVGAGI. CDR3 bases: TGTGCCAGCCTCTTCACCGCTCAGGTTCTCCAGGGCTACACCTTC. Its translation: CASLFTAQVLQGYTF.

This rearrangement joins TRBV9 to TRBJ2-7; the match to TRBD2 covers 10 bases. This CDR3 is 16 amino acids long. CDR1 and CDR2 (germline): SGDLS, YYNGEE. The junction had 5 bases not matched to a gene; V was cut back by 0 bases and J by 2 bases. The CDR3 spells CASSVGASGGAYEQYF. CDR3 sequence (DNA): TGTGCCAGCAGCGTAGGGGCCAGCGGGGGGGCCTACGAGCAGTACTTC.

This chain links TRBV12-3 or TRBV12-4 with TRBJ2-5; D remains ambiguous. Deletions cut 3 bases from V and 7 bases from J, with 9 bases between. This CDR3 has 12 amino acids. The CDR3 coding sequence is TGTGCCAGCAGTTTGTTGCTCAGGACCCAGTACTTC. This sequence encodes CASSLLLRTQYF.

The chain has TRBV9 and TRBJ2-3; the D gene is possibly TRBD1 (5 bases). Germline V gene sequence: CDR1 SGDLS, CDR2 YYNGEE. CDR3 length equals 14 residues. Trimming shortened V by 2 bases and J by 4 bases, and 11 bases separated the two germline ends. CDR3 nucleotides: TGTGCCAGCAGCGTCTTCAGGGATCCAGATACGCAGTATTTT. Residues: CASSVFRDPDTQYF.

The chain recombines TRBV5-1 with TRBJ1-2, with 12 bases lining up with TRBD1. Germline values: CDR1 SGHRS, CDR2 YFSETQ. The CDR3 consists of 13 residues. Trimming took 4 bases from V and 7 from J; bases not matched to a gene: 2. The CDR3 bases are TGCGCCAGCAGCGAGGGACAGGGGGCTGGCTACACCTTC. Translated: CASSEGQGAGYTF. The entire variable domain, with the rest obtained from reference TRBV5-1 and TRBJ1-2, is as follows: KAGVTQTPRYLIKTRGQQVTLSCSPISGHRSVSWYQQTPGQGLQFLFEYFSETQRNKGNFPGRFSGRQFSNSRSEMNVSTLELGDSALYLCASSEGQGAGYTFGSGTRLTVV.

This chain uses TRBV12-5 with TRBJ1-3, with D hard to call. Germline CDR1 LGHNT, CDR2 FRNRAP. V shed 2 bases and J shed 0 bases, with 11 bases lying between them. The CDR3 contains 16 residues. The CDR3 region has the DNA TGTGCTAGTGGTTTGCAGAGCGGAAACTCTGGAAACACCATATATTTT. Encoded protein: CASGLQSGNSGNTIYF. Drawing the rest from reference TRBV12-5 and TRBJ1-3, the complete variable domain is DARVTQTPRHKVTEMGQEVTMRCQPILGHNTVFWYRQTMMQGLELLAYFRNRAPLDDSGMPKDRFSAEMPDATLATLKIQPSEPRDSAVYFCASGLQSGNSGNTIYFGEGSWLTVV.

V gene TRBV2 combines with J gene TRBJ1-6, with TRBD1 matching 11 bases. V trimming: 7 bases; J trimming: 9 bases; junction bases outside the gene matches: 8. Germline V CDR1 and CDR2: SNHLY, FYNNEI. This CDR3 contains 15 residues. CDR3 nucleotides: TGTGCCAGCACCCCAAGGACAGGGGGCGGTTCACCCCTCCACTTT. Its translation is CASTPRTGGGSPLHF.

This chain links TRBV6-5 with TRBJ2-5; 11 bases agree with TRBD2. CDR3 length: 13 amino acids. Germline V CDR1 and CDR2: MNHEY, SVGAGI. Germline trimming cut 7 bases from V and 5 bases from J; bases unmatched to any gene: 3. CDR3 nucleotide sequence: TGTGCCAGCATAGCGGGGGGGAGCGAGACCCAGTACTTC. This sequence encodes CASIAGGSETQYF.

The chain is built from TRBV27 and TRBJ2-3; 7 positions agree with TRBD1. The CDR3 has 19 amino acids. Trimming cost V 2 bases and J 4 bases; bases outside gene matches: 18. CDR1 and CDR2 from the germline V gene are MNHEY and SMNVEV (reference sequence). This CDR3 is CASSLMATGLLGAPDTQYF. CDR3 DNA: TGTGCCAGCAGTTTAATGGCGACAGGGCTCCTAGGTGCGCCAGATACGCAGTATTTT.

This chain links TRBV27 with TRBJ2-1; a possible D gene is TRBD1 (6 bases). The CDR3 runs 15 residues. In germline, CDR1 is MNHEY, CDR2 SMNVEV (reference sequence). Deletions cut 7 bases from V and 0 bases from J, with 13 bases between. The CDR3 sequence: CASMLGGSSYNEQFF. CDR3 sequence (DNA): TGTGCCAGCATGCTAGGGGGTAGCTCCTACAATGAGCAGTTCTTC.

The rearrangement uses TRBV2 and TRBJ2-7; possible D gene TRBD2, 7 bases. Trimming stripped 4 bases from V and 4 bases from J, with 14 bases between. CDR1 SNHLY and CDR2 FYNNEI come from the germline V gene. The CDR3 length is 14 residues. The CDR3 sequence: CASSAGGAYYEQYF. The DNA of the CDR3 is TGTGCCAGCAGTGCTGGGGGGGCCTATTACGAGCAGTACTTC.

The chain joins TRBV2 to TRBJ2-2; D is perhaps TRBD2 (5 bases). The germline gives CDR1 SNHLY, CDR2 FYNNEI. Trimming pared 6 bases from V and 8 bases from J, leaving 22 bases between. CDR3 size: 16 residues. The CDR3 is CASRTLSGGGFGELFF. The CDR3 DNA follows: TGTGCCAGCAGGACCCTTTCTGGAGGTGGTTTTGGGGAGCTGTTTTTT.

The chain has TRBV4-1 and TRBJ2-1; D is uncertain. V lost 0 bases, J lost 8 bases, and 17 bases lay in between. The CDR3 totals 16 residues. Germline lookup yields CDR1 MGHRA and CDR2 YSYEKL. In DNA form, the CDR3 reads TGCGCCAGCAGCCAAGATAACGTGTTTATAGTCTATGAGCAGTTCTTC. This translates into CASSQDNVFIVYEQFF.

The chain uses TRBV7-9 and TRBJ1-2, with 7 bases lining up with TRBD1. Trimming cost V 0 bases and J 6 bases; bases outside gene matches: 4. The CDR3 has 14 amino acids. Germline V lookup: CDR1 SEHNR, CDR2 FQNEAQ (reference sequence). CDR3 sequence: CASSLAGGLNGYTF. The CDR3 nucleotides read TGTGCCAGCAGCTTAGCAGGGGGCTTAAATGGCTACACCTTC.

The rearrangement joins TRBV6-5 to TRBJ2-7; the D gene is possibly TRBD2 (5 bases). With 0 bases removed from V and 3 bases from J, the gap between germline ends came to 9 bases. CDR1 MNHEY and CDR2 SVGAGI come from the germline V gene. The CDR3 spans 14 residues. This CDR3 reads CASSYSVSDYEQYF. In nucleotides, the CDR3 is TGTGCCAGCAGTTACTCGGTTAGCGACTACGAGCAGTACTTC.

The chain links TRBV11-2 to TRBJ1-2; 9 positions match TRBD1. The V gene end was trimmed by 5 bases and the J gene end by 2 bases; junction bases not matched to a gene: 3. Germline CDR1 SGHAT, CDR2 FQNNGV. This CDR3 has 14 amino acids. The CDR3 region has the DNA TGTGCCAGCAGCCTAGGACAGGGGAACTATGGCTACACCTTC. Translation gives CASSLGQGNYGYTF.

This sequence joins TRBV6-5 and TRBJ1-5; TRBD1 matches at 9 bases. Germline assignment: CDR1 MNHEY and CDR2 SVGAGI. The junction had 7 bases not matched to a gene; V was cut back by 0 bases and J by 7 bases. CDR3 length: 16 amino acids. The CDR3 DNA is TGTGCCAGCAGTTACTCGATGTGGGACAGGGTGCAGCCCCAGCATTTT. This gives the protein CASSYSMWDRVQPQHF.

In DNA form, the CDR3 reads TGTGCCAGCAGGAGGGAATCAGCCAAAAACATTCAGTACTTC. This encodes CASRRESAKNIQYF. The chain links TRBV6-6 to TRBJ2-4; D perhaps matches TRBD2 (5 bases). This CDR3 spans 14 amino acids. Germline CDR1 and CDR2: MNHNY and SVGAGI (reference sequence). V was pared by 6 bases and J by 0 bases, with 9 bases between.

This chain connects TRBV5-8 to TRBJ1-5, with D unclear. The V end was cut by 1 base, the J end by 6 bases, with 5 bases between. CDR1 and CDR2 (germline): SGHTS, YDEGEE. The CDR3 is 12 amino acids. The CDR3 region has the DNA TGTGCCAGCAGCTTGCGGGGTCAGCCCCAGCATTTT. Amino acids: CASSLRGQPQHF.

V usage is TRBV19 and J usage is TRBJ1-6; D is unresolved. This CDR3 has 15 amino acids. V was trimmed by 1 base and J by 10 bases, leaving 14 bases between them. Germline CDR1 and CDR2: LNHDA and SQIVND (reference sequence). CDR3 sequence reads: CASSIAADSGSPLHF. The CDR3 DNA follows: TGTGCCAGTAGTATAGCGGCGGACTCAGGATCACCCCTCCACTTT. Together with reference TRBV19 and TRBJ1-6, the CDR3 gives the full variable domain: DGGITQSPKYLFRKEGQNVTLSCEQNLNHDAMYWYRQDPGQGLRLIYYSQIVNDFQKGDIAEGYSVSREKKESFPLTVTSAQKNPTAFYLCASSIAADSGSPLHFGNGTRLTVT.